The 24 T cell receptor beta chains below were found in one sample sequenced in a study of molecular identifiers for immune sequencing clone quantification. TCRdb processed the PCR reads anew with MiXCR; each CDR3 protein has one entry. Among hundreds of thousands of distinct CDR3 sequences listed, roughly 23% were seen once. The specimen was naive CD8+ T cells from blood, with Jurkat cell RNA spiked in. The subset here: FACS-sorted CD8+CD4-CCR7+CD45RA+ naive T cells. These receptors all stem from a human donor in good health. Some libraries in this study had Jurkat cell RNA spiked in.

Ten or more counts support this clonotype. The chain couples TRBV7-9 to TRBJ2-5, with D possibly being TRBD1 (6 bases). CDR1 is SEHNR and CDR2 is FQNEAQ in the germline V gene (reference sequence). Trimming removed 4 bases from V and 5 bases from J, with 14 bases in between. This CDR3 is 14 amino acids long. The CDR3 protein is CASSSLIRGETQYF. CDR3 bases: TGTGCCAGCAGCTCCCTGATAAGGGGGGAGACCCAGTACTTC. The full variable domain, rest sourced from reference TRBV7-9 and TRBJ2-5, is DTGVSQNPRHKITKRGQNVTFRCDPISEHNRLYWYRQTLGQGPEFLTYFQNEAQLEKSRLLSDRFSAERPKGSFSTLEIQRTEQGDSAMYLCASSSLIRGETQYFGPGTRLLVL.

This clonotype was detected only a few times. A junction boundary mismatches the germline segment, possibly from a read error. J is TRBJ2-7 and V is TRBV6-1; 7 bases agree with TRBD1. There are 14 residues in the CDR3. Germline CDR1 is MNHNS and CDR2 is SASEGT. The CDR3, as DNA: TGTGCCAACAGTGACCTGGGACAGTCCTACGAGCAGTACTTC. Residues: CANSDLGQSYEQYF.

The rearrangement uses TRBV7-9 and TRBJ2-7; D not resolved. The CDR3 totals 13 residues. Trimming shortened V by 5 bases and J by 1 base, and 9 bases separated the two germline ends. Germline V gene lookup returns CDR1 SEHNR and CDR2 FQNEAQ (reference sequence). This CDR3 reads CASSPIESYEQYF. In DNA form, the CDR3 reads TGTGCCAGCAGCCCTATCGAGTCCTACGAGCAGTACTTC.

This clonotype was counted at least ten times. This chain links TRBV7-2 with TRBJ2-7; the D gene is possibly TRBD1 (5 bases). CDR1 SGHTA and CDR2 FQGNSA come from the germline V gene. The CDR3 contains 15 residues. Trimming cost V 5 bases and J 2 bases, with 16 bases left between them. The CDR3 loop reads CASSGPTDSPYEQYF. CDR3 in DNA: TGTGCCAGCAGCGGCCCTACCGACAGCCCCTACGAGCAGTACTTC.

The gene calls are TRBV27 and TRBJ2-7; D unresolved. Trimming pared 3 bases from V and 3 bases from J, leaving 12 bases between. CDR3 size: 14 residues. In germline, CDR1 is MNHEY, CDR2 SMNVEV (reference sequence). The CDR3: CASSLYPPNYEQYF. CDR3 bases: TGTGCCAGCAGTTTGTATCCCCCGAACTACGAGCAGTACTTC.

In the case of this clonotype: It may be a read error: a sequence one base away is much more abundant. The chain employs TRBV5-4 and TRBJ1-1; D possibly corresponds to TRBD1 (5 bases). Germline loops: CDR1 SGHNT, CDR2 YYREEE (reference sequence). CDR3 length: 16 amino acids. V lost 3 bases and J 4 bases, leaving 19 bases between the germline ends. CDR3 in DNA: TGTGCCAGCAGCTCAGATAAACCGGGCCAGGGCACTGAAGCTTTCTTT. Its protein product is CASSSDKPGQGTEAFF.

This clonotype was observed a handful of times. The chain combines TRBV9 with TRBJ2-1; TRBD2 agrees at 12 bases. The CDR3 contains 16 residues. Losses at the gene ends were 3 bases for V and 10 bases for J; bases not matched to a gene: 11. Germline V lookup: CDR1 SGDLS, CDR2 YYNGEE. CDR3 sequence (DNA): TGTGCCAGCAGCGCATCGTCTAGCGGGGGGGCTAGAGAGCAGTTCTTC. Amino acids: CASSASSSGGAREQFF.

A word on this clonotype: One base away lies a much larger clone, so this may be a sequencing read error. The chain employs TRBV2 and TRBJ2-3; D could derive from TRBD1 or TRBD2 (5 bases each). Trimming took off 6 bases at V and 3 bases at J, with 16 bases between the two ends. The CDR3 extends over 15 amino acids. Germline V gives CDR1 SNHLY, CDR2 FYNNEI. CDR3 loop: CASSLVGVRTDTQYF. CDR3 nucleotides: TGTGCCAGCAGCCTCGTGGGGGTGCGGACAGATACGCAGTATTTT.

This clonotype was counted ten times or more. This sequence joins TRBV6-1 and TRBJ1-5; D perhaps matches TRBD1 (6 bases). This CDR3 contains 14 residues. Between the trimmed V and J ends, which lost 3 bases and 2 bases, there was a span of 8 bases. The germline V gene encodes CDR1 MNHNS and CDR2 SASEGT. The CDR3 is CASSDGGGNQPQHF. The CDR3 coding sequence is TGTGCCAGCAGTGATGGGGGCGGCAATCAGCCCCAGCATTTT.

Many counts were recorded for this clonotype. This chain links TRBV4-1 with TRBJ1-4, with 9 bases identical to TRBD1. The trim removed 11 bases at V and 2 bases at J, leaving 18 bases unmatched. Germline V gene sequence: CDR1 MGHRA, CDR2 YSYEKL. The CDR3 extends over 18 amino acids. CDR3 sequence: CASNVLPGQGATNEKLFF. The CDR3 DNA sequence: TGCGCCTCTAATGTTCTACCGGGACAGGGAGCGACTAATGAAAAACTGTTTTTT.

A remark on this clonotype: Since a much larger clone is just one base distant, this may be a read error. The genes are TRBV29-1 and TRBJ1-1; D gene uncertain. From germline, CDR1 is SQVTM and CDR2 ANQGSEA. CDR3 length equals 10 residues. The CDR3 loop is CGALWTEAFF. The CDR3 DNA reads TGCGGCGCCTTATGGACTGAAGCTTTCTTT. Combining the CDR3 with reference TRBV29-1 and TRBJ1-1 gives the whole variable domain SAVISQKPSRDICQRGTSLTIQCQVDSQVTMMFWYRQQPGQSLTLIATANQGSEATYESGFVIDKFPISRPNLTFSTLTVSNMSPEDSSIYLCGALWTEAFFGQGTRLTVV.

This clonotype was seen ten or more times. The CDR3 is CASNPRMNTEAFF. CDR3 sequence (DNA): TGTGCCAGCAACCCTCGCATGAACACTGAAGCTTTCTTT. This chain joins TRBV6-5 and TRBJ1-1, with D uncertain. Germline V lookup: CDR1 MNHEY, CDR2 SVGAGI. This CDR3 is built from 13 residues. Trimming removed 7 bases at V and 0 bases at J, with 9 bases between.

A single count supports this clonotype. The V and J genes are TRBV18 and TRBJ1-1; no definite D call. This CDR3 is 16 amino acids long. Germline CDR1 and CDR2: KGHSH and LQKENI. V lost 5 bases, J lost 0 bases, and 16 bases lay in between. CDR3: CASSARILGLNTEAFF. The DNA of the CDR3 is TGTGCCAGCTCAGCTCGAATCTTGGGCTTGAACACTGAAGCTTTCTTT.

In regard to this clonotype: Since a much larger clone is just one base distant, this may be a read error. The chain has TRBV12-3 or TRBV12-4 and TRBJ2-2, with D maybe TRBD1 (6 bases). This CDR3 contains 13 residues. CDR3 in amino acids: CASIQGQHGELLF. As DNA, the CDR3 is TGTGCCAGCATTCAAGGACAGCACGGGGAGCTGCTTTTT.

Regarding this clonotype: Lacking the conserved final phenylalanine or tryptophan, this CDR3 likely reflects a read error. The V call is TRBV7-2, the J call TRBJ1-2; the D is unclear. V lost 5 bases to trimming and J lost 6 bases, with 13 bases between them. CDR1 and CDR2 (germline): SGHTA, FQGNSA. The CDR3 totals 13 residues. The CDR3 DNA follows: TGTGCCAGCAGCCGGTGGCAGGATCATGGCTACACCCTC. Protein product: CASSRWQDHGYTL.

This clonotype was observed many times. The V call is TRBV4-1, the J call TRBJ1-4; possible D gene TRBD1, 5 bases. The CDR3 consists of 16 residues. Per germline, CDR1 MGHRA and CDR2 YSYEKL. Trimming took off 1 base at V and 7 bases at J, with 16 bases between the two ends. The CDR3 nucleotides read TGCGCCAGCAGCCAAGCTCCGGGACCAATAGTTGAAAAACTGTTTTTT. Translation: CASSQAPGPIVEKLFF.

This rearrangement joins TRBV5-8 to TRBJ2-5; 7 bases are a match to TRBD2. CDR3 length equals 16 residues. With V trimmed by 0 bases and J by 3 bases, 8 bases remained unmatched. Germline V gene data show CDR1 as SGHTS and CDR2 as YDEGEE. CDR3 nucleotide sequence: TGTGCCAGCAGCTTGGGCTCCCGGGACTACAAAGAGACCCAGTACTTC. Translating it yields CASSLGSRDYKETQYF. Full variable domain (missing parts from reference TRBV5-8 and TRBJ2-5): EAGVTQSPTHLIKTRGQQATLRCSPISGHTSVYWYQQALGLGLQFLLWYDEGEERNRGNFPPRFSGRQFPNYSSELNVNALELEDSALYLCASSLGSRDYKETQYFGPGTRLLVL.

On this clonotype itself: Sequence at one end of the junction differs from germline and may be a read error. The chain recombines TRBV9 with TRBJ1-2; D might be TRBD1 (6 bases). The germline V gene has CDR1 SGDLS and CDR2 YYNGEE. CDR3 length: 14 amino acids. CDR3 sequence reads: CASSGGQSHYGYPF. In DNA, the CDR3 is TGTGCCAGCAGCGGTGGACAGTCCCACTATGGCTACCCCTTC.

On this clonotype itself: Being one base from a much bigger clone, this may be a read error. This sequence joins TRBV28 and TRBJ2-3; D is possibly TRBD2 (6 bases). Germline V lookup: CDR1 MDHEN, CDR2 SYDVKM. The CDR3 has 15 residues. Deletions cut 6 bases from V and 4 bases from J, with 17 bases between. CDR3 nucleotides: TGTGCCAGCAGGACGACTTGCGGGAACGCAGATACGCAGTATTTT. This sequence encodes CASRTTCGNADTQYF. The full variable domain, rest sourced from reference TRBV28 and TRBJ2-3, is DVKVTQSSRYLVKRTGEKVFLECVQDMDHENMFWYRQDPGLGLRLIYFSYDVKMKEKGDIPEGYSVSREKKERFSLILESASTNQTSMYLCASRTTCGNADTQYFGPGTRLTVL.

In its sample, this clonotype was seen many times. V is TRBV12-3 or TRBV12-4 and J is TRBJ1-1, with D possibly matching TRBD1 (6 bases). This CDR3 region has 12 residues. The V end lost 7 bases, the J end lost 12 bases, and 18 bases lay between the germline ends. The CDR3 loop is CASTFSTGRSFF. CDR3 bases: TGTGCCAGCACTTTCTCGACAGGTCGGTCTTTCTTT.

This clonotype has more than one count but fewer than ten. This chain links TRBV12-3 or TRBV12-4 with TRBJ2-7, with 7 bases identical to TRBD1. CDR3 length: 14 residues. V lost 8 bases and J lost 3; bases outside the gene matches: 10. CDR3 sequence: CASGGRDSYYEQYF. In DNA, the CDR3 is TGTGCCAGCGGGGGCCGGGACAGCTACTACGAGCAGTACTTC.

The CDR3 DNA reads as TGTGCCAGCAGTTTATTGACTAGCGGGGGCCCGAGGGAGCAGTTCTTC. This codes for CASSLLTSGGPREQFF. This rearrangement joins TRBV27 to TRBJ2-1, with TRBD2 identical over 12 bases. The V segment lost 1 base and the J segment 10 bases; nucleotides outside the gene matches: 8. CDR3 size: 16 residues. The germline V gene encodes CDR1 MNHEY and CDR2 SMNVEV (reference sequence).

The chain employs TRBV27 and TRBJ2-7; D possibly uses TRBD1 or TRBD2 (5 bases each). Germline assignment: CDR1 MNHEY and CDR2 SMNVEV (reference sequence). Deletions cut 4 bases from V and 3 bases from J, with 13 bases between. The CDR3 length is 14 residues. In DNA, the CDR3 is TGTGCCAGCAGTTACAGGACGGGGAGCTACGAGCAGTACTTC. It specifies CASSYRTGSYEQYF.

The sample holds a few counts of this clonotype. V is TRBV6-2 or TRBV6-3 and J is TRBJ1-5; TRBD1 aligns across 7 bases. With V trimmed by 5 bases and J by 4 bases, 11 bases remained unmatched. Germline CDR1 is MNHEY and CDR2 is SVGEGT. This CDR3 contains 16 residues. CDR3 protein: CASSRKDRSSNQPQHF. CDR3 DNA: TGTGCCAGCAGTCGAAAGGACAGGTCTTCAAATCAGCCCCAGCATTTT.